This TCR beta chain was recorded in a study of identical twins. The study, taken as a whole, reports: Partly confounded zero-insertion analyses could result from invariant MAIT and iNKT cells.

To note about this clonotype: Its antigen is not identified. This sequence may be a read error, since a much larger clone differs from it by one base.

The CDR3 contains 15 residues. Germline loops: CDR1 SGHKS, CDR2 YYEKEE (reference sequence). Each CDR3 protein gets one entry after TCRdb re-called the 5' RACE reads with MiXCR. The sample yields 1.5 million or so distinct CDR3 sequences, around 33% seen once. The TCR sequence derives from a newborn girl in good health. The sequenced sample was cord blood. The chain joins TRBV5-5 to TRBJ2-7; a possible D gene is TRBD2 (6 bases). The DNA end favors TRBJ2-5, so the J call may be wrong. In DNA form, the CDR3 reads TGTGCCAGCAGCTTGGTGGCCGGGAGTGGGAAGACCCAGTACTTC. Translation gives CASSLVAGSGKTQYF.